This section outlines one TCR beta chain sequence together with its context. Its antigen is unknown. Base qualities were left out, and no much larger clone turns up one base away. Measured from the cysteine to the phenylalanine, the CDR3 is 16 residues long. Only the CDR3 DNA is retained, 48 bases long and in frame from the first base. The cohort consisted of 666 healthy bone marrow donors. All cohort members were sampled while nominally healthy, although unrecorded immune exposures were likely present. The donor was CMV seropositive and belonged to the group of 250 to 300 seropositive cohort members. Every donor gave a peripheral blood sample, and the peripheral blood mononuclear cells from that sample were used for TCR beta sequencing. Genomic DNA was extracted from the blood cell samples with the Qiagen DNeasy Blood Extraction Kit. This sample stems from a study of cytomegalovirus exposure and HLA in healthy donors (dated 2017 in TCRdb). Regarding the complete study: In an earlier analysis of some 610 of the donors, 276 Gb of sequence data and 117 million unique TCR beta sequences from 150 million to 200 million T cells were reported. An early release covering roughly 600 HLA-typed donors comprised approximately 290 gigabases of sequencing data and around 86 million unique TCR sequences. Of the roughly 430 genotyped donors, 65% to 90% fell in the genetic ancestry cluster associated with self-reported Caucasian donors. The study was designed to test whether signatures of past pathogen exposure could be identified by cataloging public T cell receptors. The study used immunosequencing to profile the T cell repertoires of several hundred subjects and linked those repertoires to cytomegalovirus serostatus. A separate validation cohort of 100 to 150 different subjects was used in addition to the roughly 720-subject first cohort. To predict cytomegalovirus infection status, the study brought together high-throughput TCR immunosequencing, statistical association of individual TCRs with disease status, and machine learning. To study patterns of TCR occurrence, a later analysis re-analyzed previously published TCR beta repertoires from 500 to 850 donors and added high-resolution HLA genotyping. The later analysis used no new phenotypic data to find candidate immune exposures, relying instead on TCR beta sequences and their occurrence across donors. An earlier analysis of 587 of the donors used high-throughput TCR beta sequencing to judge whether each TCR beta V gene segment behaved as functional or pseudogenic. Donor age, sex, ethnicity and CMV serostatus were compiled alongside the repertoire data. Genome-wide SNP genotypes for about 55% of the roughly 670 donors were used in a later genetic analysis, which treated that subset as a discovery cohort. All discovery cohort repertoires had been generated on a single sequencing platform. Class I and class II HLA loci were covered by the typing at four-digit resolution. The number of donors typed differed by locus, with 629-630 for A, B, C, DRB1 and DQB1, around 520 for DQA1, nearly 610 for DPA1, and 472 for DPB1. Five DR-DQ haplotypes were handled as single units for association and clustering, since linkage in the cohort was strong. Among about 400 genotyped donors of the cohort, an average of around 250,000 unique TCR beta nucleotide sequences was sequenced per donor, of which about 18% were non-productive.

Study-wide conclusions, independent of this receptor: The sequencing pipeline was judged likely to have produced a cluster of highly shared sequence variants as a technical artifact. Correlated functional status among segregating V segments might be attributable to linkage disequilibrium, but an unknown experimental factor could not be ruled out. The authors suggested that the approach could potentially be generalized to other disease states and immunological phenotypes. In a later genetic analysis, fewer N-insertions in productive TCRs were reported among donors in an Asian-associated ancestry cluster than the roughly 710-donor mean. Cytomegalovirus status was reported to be diagnosed by the classifier with high specificity and sensitivity in both the original and validation cohorts. According to a later analysis, parvovirus B19, influenza, CMV and Epstein-Barr virus appeared linked to several top co-occurrence clusters. In a later analysis, 16,951 TCR beta sequences were associated with specific HLA alleles at a false discovery rate of 0.05. A total of 164 TCR beta chains were listed by the study as associated with cytomegalovirus. Only TCR beta chains were sequenced in this cohort, and the absence of alpha or paired-chain data limited detectable features. When HLA alleles, especially DR and DQ, strongly co-occurred, attributing TCR associations to individual alleles was difficult. Because counts were too low, about 15 rarely observed V segments, including chromosome 9 orphons, were left out of the earlier analysis of 587 of the donors. Three of the identified cytomegalovirus-associated TCR beta chains were confirmed in vitro to be specific for cytomegalovirus antigens. CMV serostatus was the only immune exposure information available for the cohort. Because the 87-base-pair reads could not distinguish some IMGT-functional V segments, including TRBV6-2 and TRBV6-3, those segments were excluded. In a later analysis, TCR association rates were found to vary across HLA loci, with the most associated TCRs seen for DRB1 alleles and the fewest for HLA-C alleles. Roughly uniform sequencing depth across donors was assumed in presence/absence analyses, although this assumption may not hold. A later analysis found that HLA-associated TCR beta chains were more clonally expanded and had lower generation probabilities than equally common non-associated chains. In an earlier analysis of 450 to 750 of the donors, most TCR beta V segments appeared in productive rearrangements about 90% or about 30% of the time, broadly matching IMGT annotations. An association between a missense DCLRE1C variant and V-gene and J-gene trimming of TCR beta chains was found in a later genetic analysis and replicated in an independent cohort. A later analysis found that most CMV-associated TCR beta chains appeared HLA-restricted, with HLA associations seemingly driven largely by CMV exposure. Across donors, most TCR sequences were observed very rarely, whereas some public TCRs were present in many individuals. A further reported finding was that TCR beta sequences accurately predicted the HLA-A and HLA-B alleles for most subjects in the first cohort. Because HLA typing was missing for some donors at each locus, association tests included only the typed subset.

Library creation used the immunoSEQ multiplex PCR assay. A mixture of 60 forward primers for TCR Vbeta segments and 13 reverse primers for TCR Jbeta segments was used in the multiplex PCR. Amplification of the CDR3 region of rearranged TCR beta genes was performed with a multiplex PCR assay on genomic DNA. The amplified TCR beta libraries were sequenced on the Illumina HiSeq System as 87-base-pair reads. Per the source publication's procedure: In a later analysis, 80 million or so unique TCR beta chains were counted across the 650 to 750 repertoires, and roughly 9.9 million of these chains were shared by at least two donors. To remove PCR and sequencing errors, raw reads were error-corrected and collapsed into unique sequences using a nearest-neighbor algorithm that merged closely related sequences. V, D and J gene segments were assigned by aligning CDR3 sequences to IMGT reference sequences. For a sequence to be retained, at least a six-nucleotide match to both a V gene segment and a J gene segment was required. A rearrangement was called productive if the CDR3 had no stop codons and remained in frame with V and J, and every other rearrangement was called non-productive. CDR3 was defined according to IMGT convention as the region running from the second conserved V-encoded cysteine to the conserved J-encoded phenylalanine. The earlier analysis of about 640 of the donors excluded any sequence lacking an unambiguous match to a single V gene segment. In an earlier analysis of some 590 of the donors, a V segment was called functional when productive rearrangements were above 56.7%, and segregating when the standard deviation between donors exceeded 5%. To diagnose cytomegalovirus status from the catalog of TCR beta chain sequences, a statistical classification framework was built. In a later analysis, TCR nucleotide sequences were compared against IMGT/GENE-DB human TR gene sequences so that V and J genes could be assigned. Using the TCRdist pipeline, a later analysis assigned CDR3 sequences along with most-parsimonious VDJ recombination scenarios. A later analysis defined each TCR beta chain by its CDR3 amino acid sequence plus V-gene family, and excluded reads lacking a unique V-gene family. In a later analysis, 450 to 600 highly shared, low-generation-probability nucleotide sequences were removed to address suspected cross-contamination and a sequencing artifact. For each public chain, a later analysis derived a clonal expansion index from normalized ranks of inferred template counts within each repertoire. In a later analysis, generation probabilities were computed using a VDJ recombination model fitted to out-of-frame rearrangements, and the results were checked against IGoR. A later analysis scored TCR-TCR, TCR-HLA and TCR-CMV co-occurrence with hypergeometric tests, applying a repertoire-size bias correction to TCR pairs. False discovery rates were estimated in a later analysis by permuting HLA or CMV assignments 20 times. A later analysis grouped co-occurring TCRs with DBSCAN, adding TCRdist sequence similarity when clustering within HLA-allele-positive subsets. For co-occurrence clustering, repertoires with fewer than 30,000 or more than 120,000 public chains were excluded, along with four or five repertoires with anomalous nucleotide sharing. TCRdb retrieved this table from immuneACCESS and kept in-frame rearrangements only. Not all clones are present; in checked studies, unresolved V genes account for under half, and no reason is known for the remainder. The D gene and trimming were derived from the DNA, and the V and J assignments and clone size from that table. The sample profile shows under 150,000 clones; around 68% of them were found once. Of the sample, around 4.2% falls within the top ten clones.

The specimen was PBMCs. This clonotype was sampled from a woman aged 40 to 55 in good health and CMV-seropositive. The sequence is built from TRBV21-1 and TRBJ1-2. TRBV21-1 is a documented pseudogene. The CDR3 here reads CASSKGGQRPNYGYTF. The sequence in DNA is TGTGCCAGCAGCAAAGGAGGGCAGAGACCTAACTATGGCTACACCTTC.